This TCR beta chain was sequenced during a study of cytomegalovirus exposure and HLA in healthy donors. The study, taken as a whole, reports: Cytomegalovirus association was assigned to 170 or so TCR beta chains.

The method was immunoSEQ multiplex PCR; TCRdb's version includes in-frame clones alone and lacks a portion of them. The sample records under 75,000 clones, 80% to 95% being singletons. A single count supports this clone. Its antigen is as yet unknown. The ends were cut back, 4 bases at V and 6 bases at J, with 20 bases in the middle. Germline V CDR1 and CDR2: SGHRS, YFSETQ. CDR3 size: 15 residues. The V gene is TRBV5-1, the J gene TRBJ2-7, with D maybe TRBD2 (7 bases). This TCR came from a man between 18 and 35 years old in good health and CMV-seropositive. Sequencing was performed on PBMCs. CDR3 loop: CASSPMHGGPIEQYF. The CDR3 DNA follows: TGCGCCAGCAGCCCCATGCACGGGGGGCCCATCGAGCAGTACTTC.